This T cell receptor (beta chain) was sequenced in a study of molecular identifiers for immune sequencing clone quantification. General observations from the study: Clones carrying above 20 RNA copies accounted for over 98% of effector molecules, under 1% in naive cells. Even with about a million naive cells present, spiked Jurkat TCR RNA from one cell was reportedly detectable.

This clonotype was recorded many times. Its antigen is unidentified. The use of previously described methods and listed TCR primers produced the bulk TCR libraries. TCRdb called the PCR reads again in MiXCR, with one record for every CDR3 protein. This sample has approximately 670,000 distinct CDR3 sequences, with about 20% found just once. Looked up from germline, CDR1 is MDHEN and CDR2 is SYDVKM. Germline trimming cut 6 bases from V and 3 bases from J; bases unmatched to any gene: 15. The CDR3 length is 19 residues. What was sequenced was naive CD8+ T cells from blood, with Jurkat cell RNA spiked in. Noted subset: FACS-sorted CD8+CD4-CCR7+CD45RA+ naive T cells. The chain is built from TRBV28 and TRBJ1-5, with 12 bases matching TRBD1. The TCR was taken from a human donor in good health. Some libraries in this study had Jurkat cell RNA spiked in. CDR3 protein: CASSIYWGTGGSDNQPQHF. The CDR3 DNA reads as TGTGCCAGCAGCATCTACTGGGGGACAGGGGGCTCCGACAATCAGCCCCAGCATTTT.